These 31 T cell receptor beta chains were all obtained from the same sample, sequenced in a study of T cell repertoires in cytomegalovirus infection. Their specific antigens are unknown. A single record per CDR3 protein comes from TCRdb applying MiXCR to the reads. The sample lists fewer than 1,000,000 distinct CDR3 sequences, 31% occurring once. The sequenced sample was cultured CD8+ T cells from PBMCs, obtained from culture after CMV antigen stimulation. These receptors all stem from a human donor in good health (CMV status not recorded). Some clones in this sample may be carry-over from other donors' samples.

This clonotype turned up a few times. V is TRBV7-3 and J is TRBJ2-3; 8 bases agree with TRBD2. V was pared by 4 bases and J by 5 bases, with 17 bases of the junction left unmatched. From germline, CDR1 is SGHTA and CDR2 FQGTGA. The CDR3 totals 18 residues. The CDR3 reads CASSSLGWVGGAEDTQYF. The DNA for the CDR3 is TGTGCCAGCAGCTCCCTCGGGTGGGTCGGGGGGGCCGAAGATACGCAGTATTTT.

This clonotype was counted between two and nine times. The chain couples TRBV12-3 or TRBV12-4 to TRBJ1-2; 7 bases fit TRBD1. This CDR3 has 16 residues. Trimming cost V 6 bases and J 0 bases; bases outside gene matches: 10. CDR3 nucleotide sequence: TGTGCCAGCAGCCCTCCAGGACAGGAAGCTAACTATGGCTACACCTTC. As protein: CASSPPGQEANYGYTF.

In its sample, this clonotype was seen a few times. The CDR3 DNA reads TGTGCCAGCAGTTTCTATTTGGCAGAGGGGTATGGCTACACCTTC. Its protein product is CASSFYLAEGYGYTF. The chain joins TRBV12-3 or TRBV12-4 to TRBJ1-2, with D possibly being TRBD1 (5 bases). CDR3 length: 15 residues. The V end was cut by 3 bases, the J end by 5 bases, with 16 bases between.

The chain couples TRBV7-6 to TRBJ1-2, with D unclear. In germline, CDR1 is SGHVS, CDR2 FNYEAQ. Trimming left V 7 bases short and J 6 bases short, with 18 bases between. The CDR3 sequence is 14 residues long. The CDR3 region is CASIPPGSSHGYTF. For the CDR3, the DNA is TGTGCCAGCATACCCCCCGGGTCCTCGCATGGCTACACCTTC. The entire variable domain, with the rest obtained from reference TRBV7-6 and TRBJ1-2, is as follows: GAGVSQSPRYKVTKRGQDVALRCDPISGHVSLYWYRQALGQGPEFLTYFNYEAQQDKSGLPNDRFSAERPEGSISTLTIQRTEQRDSAMYRCASIPPGSSHGYTFGSGTRLTVV.

CDR3 nucleotides: TGTGCCAGCAGTTACGGACCATTGCCTCAGGGGCCAGGCAATCAGCCCCAGCATTTT. Its protein is CASSYGPLPQGPGNQPQHF. The V call is TRBV6-6, the J call TRBJ1-5; D might be TRBD1 (6 bases). V lost 2 bases and J 2 bases, leaving 22 bases between the germline ends. Germline V lookup: CDR1 MNHNY, CDR2 SVGAGI (reference sequence). The CDR3 contains 19 residues.

This clonotype has only a few counts. The V gene is TRBV19, the J gene TRBJ1-1; the D gene is possibly TRBD1 (5 bases). Germline values: CDR1 LNHDA, CDR2 SQIVND (reference sequence). This CDR3 comprises 15 residues. V lost 2 bases and J lost 0, with 10 bases in between. CDR3 amino acids: CASSIYGGVNTEAFF. CDR3 nucleotide sequence: TGTGCCAGTAGTATATACGGGGGTGTGAACACTGAAGCTTTCTTT.

This chain links TRBV7-6 with TRBJ2-7, with no clear D. The V end was cut by 4 bases, the J end by 6 bases, with 10 bases between. Germline-derived CDR1 and CDR2 are SGHVS and FNYEAQ. This CDR3 region has 12 residues. DNA of the CDR3: TGTGCCAGCAGCTCCCCGGGTTTCGAGCAGTACTTC. Protein product: CASSSPGFEQYF. The whole variable domain, remainder taken from reference TRBV7-6 and TRBJ2-7, is GAGVSQSPRYKVTKRGQDVALRCDPISGHVSLYWYRQALGQGPEFLTYFNYEAQQDKSGLPNDRFSAERPEGSISTLTIQRTEQRDSAMYRCASSSPGFEQYFGPGTRLTVT.

The table lists this clonotype with many counts. The rearrangement uses TRBV15 and TRBJ1-4, with D possibly being TRBD1 (6 bases). The germline CDR1 and CDR2 sequences are LNHNV and YYDKDF (reference sequence). The ends were cut back, 0 bases at V and 11 bases at J, with 13 bases in the middle. This CDR3 is 14 amino acids long. The CDR3 nucleotides are TGTGCCACCAGCAGAGATAACAGGGAGGCGAAACTGTTTTTT. Translating it yields CATSRDNREAKLFF.

V gene TRBV20-1 combines with J gene TRBJ1-6, with 10 bases identical to TRBD1. Germline trimming cut 1 base from V and 7 bases from J; bases unmatched to any gene: 7. The CDR3 is 16 amino acids. Germline V gene data show CDR1 as DFQATT and CDR2 as SNEGSKA (reference sequence). The chain's CDR3 is CSARGQGAIKNSPLHF. Here the CDR3 DNA reads TGCAGTGCTAGAGGACAGGGGGCAATCAAGAATTCACCCCTCCACTTT.

This chain connects TRBV27 to TRBJ2-7, with D possibly being TRBD1 (5 bases). This CDR3 spans 12 amino acids. The V gene's germline CDR1 is MNHEY and CDR2 SMNVEV (reference sequence). The V gene lost 10 bases and the J gene lost 1 base, with 11 bases spanning the gap. The CDR3 DNA is TGTGCCACCCAAGGACATTCCTACGAGCAGTACTTC. This encodes CATQGHSYEQYF.

The genes are TRBV27 and TRBJ2-3; a weak D match, TRBD1 (6 bases). With 2 bases removed from V and 5 bases from J, the gap between germline ends came to 14 bases. Germline values: CDR1 MNHEY, CDR2 SMNVEV (reference sequence). The CDR3 covers 15 residues. The CDR3 spells CASSLVGRGRDTQYF. The CDR3 DNA reads TGTGCCAGCAGTTTAGTGGGCAGGGGAAGAGATACGCAGTATTTT.

In its sample, this clonotype was seen a few times. The chain joins TRBV10-2 to TRBJ1-6; perhaps TRBD1 as D (6 bases). Per germline, CDR1 WSHSY and CDR2 SAAADI. The V and J ends lost 3 bases and 4 bases respectively, with 10 bases between them. This CDR3 comprises 15 residues. In DNA form, the CDR3 reads TGCGCCAGCAGTGACCCCGGGACATATAATTCACCCCTCCACTTT. Translating it yields CASSDPGTYNSPLHF.

V is TRBV12-3 or TRBV12-4 and J is TRBJ2-1, with D unresolved. V lost 1 base to trimming and J lost 12 bases, with 7 bases between them. The CDR3 spans 11 residues. The CDR3 region is CASSLELGQFF. The CDR3, as DNA: TGTGCCAGCAGTTTAGAGCTAGGGCAGTTCTTC.

This chain links TRBV18 with TRBJ1-2; D might be TRBD1 (6 bases). This CDR3 comprises 13 residues. V lost 3 bases and J 6 bases, leaving 11 bases between the germline ends. Germline CDR1 reads KGHSH; CDR2 reads LQKENI. The CDR3 sequence is CASSPGQYNGYTF. The CDR3 DNA reads as TGTGCCAGCTCACCGGGACAATATAATGGCTACACCTTC. Combining the CDR3 with reference TRBV18 and TRBJ1-2 gives the whole variable domain NAGVMQNPRHLVRRRGQEARLRCSPMKGHSHVYWYRQLPEEGLKFMVYLQKENIIDESGMPKERFSAEFPKEGPSILRIQQVVRGDSAAYFCASSPGQYNGYTFGSGTRLTVV.

In DNA, the CDR3 is TGTGCCAGCAGTTCCATAGGTCTCTACGAGCAGTACTTC. Translation: CASSSIGLYEQYF. The chain combines TRBV6-5 with TRBJ2-7; no reliable D call. This CDR3 is built from 13 residues. CDR1 and CDR2 (germline): MNHEY, SVGAGI. Trimming removed 4 bases at V and 3 bases at J, with 10 bases between.

This clonotype has at least ten counts. The gene calls are TRBV7-8 and TRBJ1-5, with D possibly being TRBD1 (5 bases). The germline V gene has CDR1 SGHVS and CDR2 FQNEAQ. Trimming took 5 bases from V and 0 from J, leaving 8 bases between them. The CDR3 runs to 14 residues. CDR3 in amino acids: CASSPGFSNQPQHF. CDR3 bases: TGTGCCAGCAGCCCAGGGTTTAGCAATCAGCCCCAGCATTTT.

The chain is built from TRBV7-2 and TRBJ1-2; tentative D call: TRBD1 (5 bases). The CDR3 consists of 15 residues. The V end was cut by 3 bases, the J end by 1 base, with 12 bases between. CDR1 and CDR2 (germline): SGHTA, FQGNSA. In DNA, the CDR3 is TGTGCCAGCAGCTTCACAGGACCGAATAACTATGGCTACACCTTC. Translating gives CASSFTGPNNYGYTF.

For the CDR3, the DNA is TGTGCCAGCAGTTTCCAGGGATCCCTCACTGAAGCTTTCTTT. This codes for CASSFQGSLTEAFF. The V gene is TRBV12-3 or TRBV12-4, the J gene TRBJ1-1; TRBD1 might be the D (5 bases). The CDR3 is 14 residues long. Trimming took off 3 bases at V and 4 bases at J, with 12 bases between the two ends.

Worth noting for this clonotype: Its ends do not fully match the called genes, so a read error is possible. The rearrangement joins TRBV5-6 to TRBJ2-7, with D hard to call. Germline V gene lookup returns CDR1 SGHDT and CDR2 YYEEEE. The CDR3 is 12 amino acids. The CDR3 DNA sequence: TGTACCAGCAGCTTGACCAAACACGAGCAGTACTTC. Protein product: CTSSLTKHEQYF. Combining the CDR3 with reference TRBV5-6 and TRBJ2-7 gives the whole variable domain DAGVTQSPTHLIKTRGQQVTLRCSPKSGHDTVSWYQQALGQGPQFIFQYYEEEERQRGNFPDRFSGHQFPNYSSELNVNALLLGDSALYLCTSSLTKHEQYFGPGTRLTVT.

The V and J genes are TRBV7-2 and TRBJ1-3; D unresolved. This CDR3 has 16 amino acids. V was trimmed by 1 base and J by 0 bases, leaving 10 bases between them. In germline, CDR1 is SGHTA, CDR2 FQGNSA. The CDR3 loop is CASSLGTPNSGNTIYF. CDR3 coding DNA: TGTGCCAGCAGCTTAGGGACTCCCAACTCTGGAAACACCATATATTTT.

This clonotype was recorded a few times. V gene TRBV27 combines with J gene TRBJ1-1, with unresolved D. The CDR3 is made up of 14 amino acids. V lost 4 bases, J lost 1 base, and 10 bases lay in between. CDR1 and CDR2 (germline): MNHEY, SMNVEV (reference sequence). Written as DNA, the CDR3 is TGTGCCAGCAGTTCTGACACTGAGAACACTGAAGCTTTCTTT. Amino acid sequence: CASSSDTENTEAFF.

This chain connects TRBV28 to TRBJ2-7; either TRBD1 or TRBD2 may supply D (5 bases each). V was pared by 3 bases and J by 6 bases, with 15 bases between. The CDR3 runs to 14 residues. Germline V lookup: CDR1 MDHEN, CDR2 SYDVKM. The CDR3 loop reads CASSFEGMGLEQYV. The CDR3 DNA is TGTGCCAGCAGTTTTGAGGGGATGGGGCTCGAGCAGTACGTC.

The chain is built from TRBV7-9 and TRBJ2-2; D possibly corresponds to TRBD1 (7 bases). The CDR3 totals 17 residues. Germline V lookup: CDR1 SEHNR, CDR2 FQNEAQ (reference sequence). Trimming stripped 2 bases from V and 4 bases from J, with 17 bases between. CDR3 sequence (DNA): TGTGCCAGCAGCTTATGGGGGGACAGTCGCCTCACCGGGGAGCTGTTTTTT. This codes for CASSLWGDSRLTGELFF.

The J gene is TRBJ2-2, the V gene TRBV7-6; a weak D match, TRBD2 (7 bases). The germline gives CDR1 SGHVS, CDR2 FNYEAQ. Trimming cost V 5 bases and J 4 bases, with 17 bases left between them. The CDR3 consists of 16 residues. This CDR3 is CASSAIEGGRTGELFF. CDR3 nucleotides: TGTGCCAGCAGCGCTATAGAGGGGGGGCGCACCGGGGAGCTGTTTTTT.

The gene calls are TRBV6-1 and TRBJ1-1; D remains ambiguous. There are 11 residues in the CDR3. Looked up from germline, CDR1 is MNHNS and CDR2 is SASEGT. The germline V and J ends were trimmed by 7 bases and 8 bases, with 11 bases remaining between them. The CDR3 DNA sequence: TGTGCCAGCATTACCCTCGGGGAAGCTTTCTTT. This sequence encodes CASITLGEAFF.

J is TRBJ2-7 and V is TRBV25-1, with a possible D match to TRBD1 (5 bases). Germline-derived CDR1 and CDR2 are MGHDK and SYGVNS. CDR3 size: 14 residues. Trimming took 6 bases from V and 0 from J, leaving 12 bases between them. The CDR3, as DNA: TGTGCCAGCAGCCCCCAGGACATCTCCTACGAGCAGTACTTC. Its translation is CASSPQDISYEQYF.

As concerns this clonotype: One junction end does not reproduce the germline sequence, and a read error may be involved. V usage is TRBV7-8 and J usage is TRBJ2-3, with 8 nucleotides matching TRBD2. Germline values: CDR1 SGHVS, CDR2 FQNEAQ. This CDR3 has 17 residues. As DNA, the CDR3 is TGTGCCAACAGCTTAAGGGCCGGGACTAGGATTGGAGATACGCAGTATTTT. It specifies CANSLRAGTRIGDTQYF.

This clonotype was found once. V is TRBV3-1 and J is TRBJ2-3; either TRBD1 or TRBD2 may supply D (6 bases each). This CDR3 contains 18 residues. V was shortened by 0 bases and J by 0 bases, with 16 bases between the two germline ends. The V gene's germline CDR1 is LGHDT and CDR2 YNNKEL (reference sequence). The CDR3 is CASSQDNGGLSSTDTQYF. The CDR3 DNA sequence: TGTGCCAGCAGCCAAGACAACGGGGGCCTTTCTAGCACAGATACGCAGTATTTT.

CDR3 sequence: CSASGTENTEAFF. The DNA of the CDR3 is TGCAGTGCTAGTGGGACAGAGAACACTGAAGCTTTCTTT. The chain links TRBV20-1 to TRBJ1-1; 7 bases fit TRBD1. The CDR3 has 13 residues. Germline V gives CDR1 DFQATT, CDR2 SNEGSKA (reference sequence). V gave up 3 bases and J gave up 1 base; unmatched junction bases: 2.

This clonotype was picked up many times. The rearrangement links TRBV28 to TRBJ2-7, with D possibly TRBD2 on 5 matching bases. CDR1 is MDHEN and CDR2 is SYDVKM in the germline V gene. The V gene lost 5 bases and the J gene lost 4 bases, with 9 bases spanning the gap. The CDR3 spans 12 residues. The CDR3 is CASSPGLYEQYV. Here the CDR3 DNA reads TGTGCCAGCAGTCCTGGACTGTACGAGCAGTACGTC.

There are a few counts of this clonotype. The chain recombines TRBV7-6 with TRBJ2-5; 9 nucleotides align to TRBD1. After removal of 5 bases from V and 7 bases from J, the junction contained 14 bases not matched to a gene. Germline V gene sequence: CDR1 SGHVS, CDR2 FNYEAQ. The CDR3 runs 16 residues. CDR3 sequence reads: CASSLRDRERGLTQYF. CDR3 nucleotides: TGTGCCAGCAGCCTACGGGACAGGGAAAGAGGCTTGACCCAGTACTTC.